Below, one T cell receptor (beta chain) is given with its context. What it binds is not known. These data are taken from a study of shared clonotypes between healthy human individuals. Nashville, Tennessee was home to all donors, who were Caucasian adults. CD4+ cells underwent separation, giving CD45RA+ naive and CD45RA-negative memory subsets. General observations from the study: Sorted-subset samples were not fully sequenced, rarefaction indicated.

Sorted subsets were amplified in replicate PCRs using 150 to 250 ng DNA, 30,000 to 35,000 T cell genomes. Libraries were prepared by immunoSEQ multiplex PCR; TCRdb keeps only in-frame clonotypes and omits some of them. This sample has some 680,000 clones; 73% occur once, and the top ten carry around 2%. This TCR derives from a woman in her twenties or thirties in good health. Input material: memory CD4+ T cells sorted from blood. Subset noted: CD45RA-negative fraction.

Here the CDR3 reads CAISRVGTGELFF. The CDR3 DNA follows: TGTGCCATCTCGAGGGTTGGGACCGGGGAGCTGTTTTTT. The chain couples TRBV10-3 to TRBJ2-2; a weak D match, TRBD2 (5 bases). This CDR3 contains 13 residues. V shed 8 bases and J shed 5 bases, with 12 bases lying between them. Germline V CDR1 and CDR2: ENHRY, SYGVKD.